This is a list of T cell receptor beta chains from one sample in a study of T cell responses to AZD1222 COVID-19 vaccine. Repertoires were generated with immunoSEQ multiplex PCR, while TCRdb's copy carries only in-frame clones and drops some. The sample holds about 83,000 clones, around 89% seen once. The starting material was peripheral blood, obtained on day 0 of MenACWY control vaccination. The source is an adult in good health. The CDR3 runs from the conserved cysteine through the conserved F or W. The D gene is left open where the match is weak. Clone size is given for some rows only: seen once, a few or many times, or a class if the clone is expanded.

>TRBV19|NA|TRBJ2-2|NA|16
TGTGCCAGTAGTCCGGGGTCCATACCCATGGTCGGGGAGCTGTTTTTT
CASSPGSIPMVGELFF
>TRBV5-1|NA|TRBJ1-2|NA|14
TGCGCCAGCAGCTTGGACAGTCCTAACTATGGCTACACCTTC
CASSLDSPNYGYTF
>TRBV6-6|NA|TRBJ1-1|NA|13
TGTGCCAGCAGGCAGAACAGGGAGGCTGAAGCTTTCTTT
CASRQNREAEAFF
>TRBV12-3/TRBV12-4|NA|TRBJ2-7|NA|13
TGTGCCAGCAGTTTAGCGCACAAGGGCGAGCAGTACTTC
CASSLAHKGEQYF
>TRBV28|NA|TRBJ1-1|NA|15
TGTGCCAGCACCCCCTTAGGTGGGGGGGCCACTGAAGCTTTCTTT
CASTPLGGGATEAFF
>TRBV7-3|NA|TRBJ2-5|NA|13
TGTGCCAGCAGTCAGAGTCTGGAAGAGACCCAGTACTTC
CASSQSLEETQYF
>TRBV18|NA|TRBJ2-6|NA|17
TGTGCCAGCTCACCAATGGACAGCTCCTCTGGGGCCAACGTCCTGACTTTC
CASSPMDSSSGANVLTF
>TRBV9|NA|TRBJ2-3|TRBD2|16
TGTGCCAGCAGCGTATTCTCTAGCGGGAGGCCCGATACGCAGTATTTT
CASSVFSSGRPDTQYF
>TRBV10-1|NA|TRBJ2-3|NA|16
TGCGCCAGCAGTGATTTTGAGGGAGGAGGGGCAGATACGCAGTATTTT
CASSDFEGGGADTQYF
>TRBV4-3|once|TRBJ2-1|TRBD1|16
TGCGCCAGCAGCCAGAATCCGGGACAGGTGAACAATGAGCAGTTCTTC
CASSQNPGQVNNEQFF
>TRBV7-9|NA|TRBJ2-5|NA|15
TGTGCCAGCAGCTTAGCGTTAGAGGGGGGCGAGACCCAGTACTTC
CASSLALEGGETQYF
>TRBV10-3|NA|TRBJ2-7|TRBD1|18
TGTGCCATCAGTGAGTCGCTAGGACCGGGACAGGGAACGTACGAGCAGTACTTC
CAISESLGPGQGTYEQYF
>TRBV6-5|NA|TRBJ1-1|NA|13
TGTGCCAGCAGTTTGCCGGGGGGCACTGAAGCTTTCTTT
CASSLPGGTEAFF
>TRBV6-6|NA|TRBJ1-1|TRBD1|15
TGTGCCAGCAGGGAAACCGGGACAGGGGTGTCTGAAGCTTTCTTT
CASRETGTGVSEAFF
>TRBV7-9|once|TRBJ2-2|NA|16
TGTGCCAGCAGCGCCCCCGGGAAGGAGAACACCGGGGAGCTGTTTTTT
CASSAPGKENTGELFF
>TRBV5-1|NA|TRBJ1-2|NA|12
TGCGCCAGCAGCTTTCCATCGCTGGGCTACACCTTC
CASSFPSLGYTF
>TRBV18|once|TRBJ1-4|NA|14
TGTGCCAGCTCACCACAAGGACGGGAAGAAAAACTGTTTTTT
CASSPQGREEKLFF
>TRBV7-2|NA|TRBJ1-6|TRBD1|15
TGTGCCAGCAGCTTATCGCAGGGACAGTACTCACCCCTCCACTTT
CASSLSQGQYSPLHF
>TRBV6-5|NA|TRBJ2-4|NA|15
TGTGCCAGCAGAGGAGGGGATCTAGCCAAAAACATTCAGTACTTC
CASRGGDLAKNIQYF
>TRBV7-9|NA|TRBJ2-1|TRBD1|15
TGTGCCAGCAGACCGGACAGGGAGGATCCCCATGAGCAGTTCTTC
CASRPDREDPHEQFF
>TRBV20-1|NA|TRBJ1-5|NA|15
TGCAGTGCTAGTTCCCTAGGTTATAGCAATCAGCCCCAGCATTTT
CSASSLGYSNQPQHF
>TRBV9|NA|TRBJ2-7|TRBD1|16
TGTGCCAGCAGCGTAGGGGGGACAGGGAGCTCCTACGAGCAGTACTTC
CASSVGGTGSSYEQYF
>TRBV2|NA|TRBJ1-1|NA|15
TGTGCCAGCAGTGAGGGGGGGCGTCGTTACGGTGAAGCTTTCTTT
CASSEGGRRYGEAFF
>TRBV7-6|NA|TRBJ2-5|TRBD2|15
TGTGCCAGCAGCTTAGGGAGCGGGATTCGAGAGACCCAGTACTTC
CASSLGSGIRETQYF
>TRBV4-3|NA|TRBJ2-1|TRBD2|16
TGCGCCAGCAGCCAAGGACTAGCGGGAGGGTACAATGAGCAGTTCTTC
CASSQGLAGGYNEQFF
>TRBV10-1|NA|TRBJ2-7|NA|12
TGCGCCAGCACGGGCAGGTGGTACGAGCAGTACTTC
CASTGRWYEQYF
>TRBV19|NA|TRBJ1-2|NA|16
TGTGCCAGTAGTATTGCCTTAGGGCAGTTTAACTATGGCTACACCTTC
CASSIALGQFNYGYTF
>TRBV5-1|NA|TRBJ2-7|NA|14
TGCGCCAGCAGCCCTGGACCGGGGAACTACGAGCAGTACTTC
CASSPGPGNYEQYF
>TRBV19|NA|TRBJ2-1|NA|15
TGTGCCAGTAGGTTACAGGGCAGTATTGAGAATGAGCAGTTCTTC
CASRLQGSIENEQFF
>TRBV25-1|NA|TRBJ2-1|NA|17
TGTGCCAGCAGTGAATCCGGGACAAGGGGCCGTTACAATGAGCAGTTCTTC
CASSESGTRGRYNEQFF
>TRBV5-1|NA|TRBJ1-6|TRBD1|15
TGCGCCAGCAGCGCCTCGGGACAGGTCAATTCACCCCTCCACTTT
CASSASGQVNSPLHF